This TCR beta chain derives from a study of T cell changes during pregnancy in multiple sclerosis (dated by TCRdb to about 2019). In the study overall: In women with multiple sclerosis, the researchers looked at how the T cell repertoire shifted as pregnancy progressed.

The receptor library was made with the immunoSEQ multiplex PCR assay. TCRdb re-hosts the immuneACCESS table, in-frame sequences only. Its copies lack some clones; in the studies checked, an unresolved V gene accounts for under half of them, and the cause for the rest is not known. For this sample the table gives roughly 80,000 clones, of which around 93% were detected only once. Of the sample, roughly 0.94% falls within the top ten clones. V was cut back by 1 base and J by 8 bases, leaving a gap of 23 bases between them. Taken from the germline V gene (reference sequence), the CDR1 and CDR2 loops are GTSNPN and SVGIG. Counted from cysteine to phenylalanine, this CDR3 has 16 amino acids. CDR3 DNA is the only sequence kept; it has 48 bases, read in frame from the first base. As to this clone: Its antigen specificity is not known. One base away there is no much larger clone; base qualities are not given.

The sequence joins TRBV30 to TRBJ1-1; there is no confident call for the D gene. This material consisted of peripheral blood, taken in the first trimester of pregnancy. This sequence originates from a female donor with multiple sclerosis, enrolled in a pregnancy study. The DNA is TGTGCCTGGAGTGCACCCCCGGTCATAAGGAGAACGGAAGCTTTCTTT. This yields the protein CAWSAPPVIRRTEAFF.